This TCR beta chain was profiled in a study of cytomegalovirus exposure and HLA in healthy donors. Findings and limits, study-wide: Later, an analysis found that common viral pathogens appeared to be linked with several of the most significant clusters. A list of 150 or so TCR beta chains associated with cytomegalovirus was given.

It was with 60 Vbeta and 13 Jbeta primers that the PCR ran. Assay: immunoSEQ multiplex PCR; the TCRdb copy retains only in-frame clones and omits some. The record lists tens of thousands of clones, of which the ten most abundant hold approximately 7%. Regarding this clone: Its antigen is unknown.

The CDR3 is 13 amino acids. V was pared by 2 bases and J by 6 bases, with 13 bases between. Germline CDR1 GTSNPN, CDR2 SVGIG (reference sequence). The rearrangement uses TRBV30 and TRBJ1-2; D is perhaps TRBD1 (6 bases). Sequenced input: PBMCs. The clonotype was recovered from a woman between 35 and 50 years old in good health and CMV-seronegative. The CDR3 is CAWSYRSGDGYTF. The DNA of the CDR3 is TGTGCCTGGAGTTATAGGTCAGGGGATGGCTACACCTTC.